These 3 T cell receptor beta chains originate from one sample sequenced in a study of blood T cell repertoires in COVID-19. Assay used: immunoSEQ multiplex PCR; TCRdb lists only in-frame clones, some missing. This sample has hundreds of thousands of clones, with about 90% found just once. The material sequenced was peripheral blood. Receptor source: a woman aged 40-49 years with COVID-19, enrolled during active disease.

This chain joins TRBV7-2 and TRBJ2-7, with a weak D call TRBD2 (5 bases). CDR1 SGHTA and CDR2 FQGNSA come from the germline V gene. V dropped 1 base and J dropped 6 bases, with 10 bases sitting between them. CDR3 length: 13 residues. The CDR3 DNA is TGTGCCAGCAGCTTAGGGGTAGCGCGCGAGCAGTACTTC. It specifies CASSLGVAREQYF.

In its sample, this clone was seen once. The chain has TRBV19 and TRBJ1-1; D possibly corresponds to TRBD1 (5 bases). Germline V gene data show CDR1 as LNHDA and CDR2 as SQIVND (reference sequence). V shed 1 base and J shed 4 bases, with 13 bases lying between them. This CDR3 is built from 15 residues. This CDR3 is CASSIGRGFSTEAFF. CDR3 DNA: TGTGCCAGTAGTATAGGGCGGGGGTTCAGCACTGAAGCTTTCTTT.

This chain's CDR3 is CASSKVSGGRRDEQFF. The CDR3 DNA is TGTGCCAGTAGTAAGGTCTCGGGGGGCCGGCGGGATGAGCAGTTCTTC. The V and J genes are TRBV19 and TRBJ2-1; a weak D match, TRBD2 (7 bases). Germline CDR1 and CDR2: LNHDA and SQIVND (reference sequence). This CDR3 comprises 16 residues. Trimming pared 4 bases from V and 8 bases from J, leaving 21 bases between. Full variable domain (outside the CDR3, taken from reference TRBV19 and TRBJ2-1): DGGITQSPKYLFRKEGQNVTLSCEQNLNHDAMYWYRQDPGQGLRLIYYSQIVNDFQKGDIAEGYSVSREKKESFPLTVTSAQKNPTAFYLCASSKVSGGRRDEQFFGPGTRLTVL.